The clone carrying this TCR beta chain appeared a single time. J lost 0 bases, V lost 1 base, and 4 bases had no gene match. The CDR3 length is 17 residues. The germline V gene encodes CDR1 LNHDA and CDR2 SQIVND (reference sequence). This sample was included in a study of cytomegalovirus exposure and HLA in healthy donors. Study summary: Unique TCR beta sequences numbering some 120 million came from approximately 180 million T cells in an earlier analysis.

Vbeta (60) and Jbeta (13) primers were used in the PCR. Sequenced by immunoSEQ multiplex PCR; TCRdb stores in-frame clones only, minus some. The sample comprises about 180,000 clones, around 74% of which are singletons, and about 3% rests with the top ten. This clonotype was obtained from a male donor in good health and CMV-seronegative. The gene calls are TRBV19 and TRBJ1-5; 9 nucleotides agree with TRBD1. The sample was PBMCs. CDR3 in DNA: TGTGCCAGTAGTATAGGGGGACAGGGACCTAGCAATCAGCCCCAGCATTTT. This codes for CASSIGGQGPSNQPQHF.